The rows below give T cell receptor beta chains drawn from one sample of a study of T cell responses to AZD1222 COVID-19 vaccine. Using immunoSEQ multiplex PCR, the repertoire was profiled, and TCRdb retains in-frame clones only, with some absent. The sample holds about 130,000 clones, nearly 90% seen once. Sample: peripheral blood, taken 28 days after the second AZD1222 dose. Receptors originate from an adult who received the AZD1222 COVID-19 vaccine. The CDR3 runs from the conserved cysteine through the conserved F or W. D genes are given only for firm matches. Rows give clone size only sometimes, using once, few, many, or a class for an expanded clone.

cdr3_nt: TGTGCCAGCAGTTACTCGTACCAGGACACTGAAGCTTTCTTT; cdr3_aa: CASSYSYQDTEAFF; d_call: -; clone_size: -; cdr3_length: 14; j_call: TRBJ1-1; v_call: TRBV6-5
cdr3_nt: TGTGCCAGCAGTTTTAAGGGGCAGGACTATGGCTACACCTTC; cdr3_aa: CASSFKGQDYGYTF; d_call: -; clone_size: -; cdr3_length: 14; j_call: TRBJ1-2; v_call: TRBV27
cdr3_nt: TGTGCCAGCAGCCAAGTCATCGGACTAGTTGGAAAGCAGTTCTTC; cdr3_aa: CASSQVIGLVGKQFF; d_call: TRBD2; clone_size: -; cdr3_length: 15; j_call: TRBJ2-1; v_call: TRBV14
cdr3_nt: TGTGCCAGCAGCCAAGATATGCGATCCTACGAGCAGTACTTC; cdr3_aa: CASSQDMRSYEQYF; d_call: -; clone_size: -; cdr3_length: 14; j_call: TRBJ2-7; v_call: TRBV3-1/TRBV3-2
cdr3_nt: TGTGCCAGCAGCCTGCCCCACTACGAGCAGTACTTC; cdr3_aa: CASSLPHYEQYF; d_call: -; clone_size: -; cdr3_length: 12; j_call: TRBJ2-7; v_call: TRBV7-8
cdr3_nt: TGTGCCAGCAGCCGTGGACAGGGTATAGAAAAACTGTTTTTT; cdr3_aa: CASSRGQGIEKLFF; d_call: TRBD1; clone_size: once; cdr3_length: 14; j_call: TRBJ1-4; v_call: TRBV7-8
cdr3_nt: TGTGCCAGCAGTGAATATGGGTCGAAAGTGGATGGCTACACCTTC; cdr3_aa: CASSEYGSKVDGYTF; d_call: -; clone_size: -; cdr3_length: 15; j_call: TRBJ1-2; v_call: TRBV25-1
cdr3_nt: TGTGCCAGCAGCTGGGGGGGCTCCTACAATGAGCAGTTCTTC; cdr3_aa: CASSWGGSYNEQFF; d_call: TRBD2; clone_size: -; cdr3_length: 14; j_call: TRBJ2-1; v_call: TRBV6-5
cdr3_nt: TGTGCCAGCAGCTTGTTGGGCAGCTGGGGGCAGCCCCAGCATTTT; cdr3_aa: CASSLLGSWGQPQHF; d_call: -; clone_size: -; cdr3_length: 15; j_call: TRBJ1-5; v_call: TRBV7-8
cdr3_nt: TGTGCCAGCAGCTGGAGGACAGGGGAGGGTGAAAAACTGTTTTTT; cdr3_aa: CASSWRTGEGEKLFF; d_call: TRBD1; clone_size: -; cdr3_length: 15; j_call: TRBJ1-4; v_call: TRBV7-2
cdr3_nt: TGTGCCACCGGGGTGATGGGATCACCCCTCCACTTT; cdr3_aa: CATGVMGSPLHF; d_call: -; clone_size: -; cdr3_length: 12; j_call: TRBJ1-6; v_call: TRBV6-6
cdr3_nt: TGTGCCAGCAGCCCCCGGTCGGCAGGACGGGGAGTGCGGGAGACCCAGTACTTC; cdr3_aa: CASSPRSAGRGVRETQYF; d_call: -; clone_size: -; cdr3_length: 18; j_call: TRBJ2-5; v_call: TRBV7-9
cdr3_nt: TGTGCCAGCAGCTTTAGGGCGGGGGACGAAAAACTGTTTTTT; cdr3_aa: CASSFRAGDEKLFF; d_call: -; clone_size: -; cdr3_length: 14; j_call: TRBJ1-4; v_call: TRBV7-6
cdr3_nt: TGTGCCAGCAGGCCCTGGGCACAAAACACTGAAGCTTTCTTT; cdr3_aa: CASRPWAQNTEAFF; d_call: -; clone_size: -; cdr3_length: 14; j_call: TRBJ1-1; v_call: TRBV6-5
cdr3_nt: TGCGCCAGCAGCCAAGGGGGCTGGGGGGACTATGGCTACACCTTC; cdr3_aa: CASSQGGWGDYGYTF; d_call: -; clone_size: -; cdr3_length: 15; j_call: TRBJ1-2; v_call: TRBV4-1
cdr3_nt: TGTGCCAGCAGCCAGACGCTCGCCCAGGCTAATTCACCCCTCCACTTT; cdr3_aa: CASSQTLAQANSPLHF; d_call: -; clone_size: few; cdr3_length: 16; j_call: TRBJ1-6; v_call: TRBV4-2
cdr3_nt: TGTGCCAGCAGCGTCTCAGGGGGCCTGAACACTGAAGCTTTCTTT; cdr3_aa: CASSVSGGLNTEAFF; d_call: TRBD1; clone_size: -; cdr3_length: 15; j_call: TRBJ1-1; v_call: TRBV7-9
cdr3_nt: TGTGCCAGCAGCACACAGGGACCGCAGTATTTT; cdr3_aa: CASSTQGPQYF; d_call: -; clone_size: -; cdr3_length: 11; j_call: TRBJ2-3; v_call: TRBV11-2
cdr3_nt: TGTGCCTGGGTTCCCTCGGGAAACACCATATATTTT; cdr3_aa: CAWVPSGNTIYF; d_call: -; clone_size: few; cdr3_length: 12; j_call: TRBJ1-3; v_call: TRBV30
cdr3_nt: TGTGCCAGTAGTATCGGAGCGACTAATTTTATGAACACTGAAGCTTTCTTT; cdr3_aa: CASSIGATNFMNTEAFF; d_call: -; clone_size: -; cdr3_length: 17; j_call: TRBJ1-1; v_call: TRBV19
cdr3_nt: TGTGCCAGCAGCCAATCCGGGACAGGGAACGAGCAGTACTTC; cdr3_aa: CASSQSGTGNEQYF; d_call: TRBD1; clone_size: -; cdr3_length: 14; j_call: TRBJ2-7; v_call: TRBV3-1/TRBV3-2
cdr3_nt: TGTGCCAGCTCACCACGGGGGATTAATGAAAAACTGTTTTTT; cdr3_aa: CASSPRGINEKLFF; d_call: -; clone_size: -; cdr3_length: 14; j_call: TRBJ1-4; v_call: TRBV18